This T cell receptor (beta chain) was captured in a study of T cell responses to AZD1222 COVID-19 vaccine. Study-level findings and limits: Reports indicate that nearly half of spike-specific TCRs are directed at unmutated variant regions. Among vaccine-associated CD4 TCRs, coverage spanned spike, with dominance at 160-218 and 743-854. Donors skewed white British and female; clonal diversity was possibly underestimated.

Analyses pooled second doses at about 4 or about 12 weeks. The table came from immunoSEQ multiplex PCR; TCRdb's copy has only in-frame clones and leaves some out. The sample contains around 130,000 clones, roughly 86% of which appear only once. Of note for this clone: Its target is not known.

CDR3 size: 13 residues. The germline CDR1 and CDR2 sequences are SNHLY and FYNNEI. V dropped 4 bases and J dropped 7 bases, with 8 bases sitting between them. Material: peripheral blood, obtained 28 days after the second AZD1222 dose. V and J are TRBV2 and TRBJ1-6; D remains ambiguous. The source of this sequence is an adult who received the AZD1222 COVID-19 vaccine. In DNA, the CDR3 is TGTGCCAGCAGTGGAGGTGTAAATTCACCCCTCCACTTT. It yields the protein CASSGGVNSPLHF.